The 17 T cell receptor beta chains reported below all come from one sample, sequenced in a study of OX40 agonist ivuxolimab in advanced cancers. TCRdb's copy holds only in-frame clones and misses some; the assay was immunoSEQ multiplex PCR. The sample has roughly 50,000 clones, approximately 89% seen once. The sample in question was CD4+ or CD8+ T cells sorted from blood, obtained in a trial of the OX40 agonist ivuxolimab. The receptors derive from an adult with an advanced solid tumor such as melanoma, head and neck, liver or kidney cancer.

The rearrangement links TRBV9 to TRBJ2-3; D is possibly TRBD2 (7 bases). The CDR3 has 16 amino acids. Between the trimmed V and J ends, which lost 1 base and 2 bases, there was a span of 14 bases. Germline CDR1 SGDLS, CDR2 YYNGEE. This CDR3 reads CASSVRGGGATDTQYF. The CDR3, as DNA: TGTGCCAGCAGCGTAAGGGGAGGGGGTGCCACAGATACGCAGTATTTT.

This clone appeared a few times. The V call is TRBV5-1, the J call TRBJ1-2; D gene unclear. Trimming removed 1 base at V and 4 bases at J, with 8 bases between. CDR3 length: 13 amino acids. From germline, CDR1 is SGHRS and CDR2 YFSETQ. In DNA, the CDR3 is TGCGCCAGCAGCTTGCAAGGGATCTATGGCTACACCTTC. It is translated as CASSLQGIYGYTF. Looking up the rest from reference TRBV5-1 and TRBJ1-2 gives the full variable domain: KAGVTQTPRYLIKTRGQQVTLSCSPISGHRSVSWYQQTPGQGLQFLFEYFSETQRNKGNFPGRFSGRQFSNSRSEMNVSTLELGDSALYLCASSLQGIYGYTFGSGTRLTVV.

The genes are TRBV7-9 and TRBJ2-1; D gene ambiguous. Per the germline V gene, CDR1 is SEHNR and CDR2 is FQNEAQ (reference sequence). V was cut by 5 bases and J by 4 bases, with 15 bases left in between. The CDR3 spans 15 residues. The CDR3 DNA sequence: TGTGCCAGCAGCCGAGTAGGAGTAGAGTACAATGAGCAGTTCTTC. Translation gives CASSRVGVEYNEQFF.

This chain uses TRBV6-1 with TRBJ1-2; D is possibly TRBD1 (6 bases). The ends were cut back, 7 bases at V and 3 bases at J, with 15 bases in the middle. The CDR3 is 14 residues long. Per germline, CDR1 MNHNS and CDR2 SASEGT. The CDR3 sequence is CASIIQAGDYGYTF. Here the CDR3 DNA reads TGTGCCAGCATTATCCAGGCAGGGGACTATGGCTACACCTTC.

The chain couples TRBV7-6 to TRBJ2-6; D not resolved. The CDR3 runs 17 residues. CDR1 and CDR2 from the germline V gene are SGHVS and FNYEAQ. V dropped 0 bases and J dropped 4 bases, with 13 bases sitting between them. CDR3 in DNA: TGTGCCAGCAGCTTAGCGCTACTGGGTACCGGGGCCAACGTCCTGACTTTC. Protein: CASSLALLGTGANVLTF. Complete variable domain (other parts from reference TRBV7-6 and TRBJ2-6): GAGVSQSPRYKVTKRGQDVALRCDPISGHVSLYWYRQALGQGPEFLTYFNYEAQQDKSGLPNDRFSAERPEGSISTLTIQRTEQRDSAMYRCASSLALLGTGANVLTFGAGSRLTVL.

The chain joins TRBV4-1 to TRBJ2-1; D possibly corresponds to TRBD2 (5 bases). The germline V gene has CDR1 MGHRA and CDR2 YSYEKL. The germline V and J ends were trimmed by 1 base and 0 bases, with 19 bases remaining between them. The CDR3 is made up of 19 amino acids. CDR3 protein: CASSQGRPGNLPSYNEQFF. CDR3 coding DNA: TGCGCCAGCAGCCAAGGGAGACCGGGGAATCTCCCCTCCTACAATGAGCAGTTCTTC.

The gene calls are TRBV4-1 and TRBJ2-7; perhaps TRBD2 as D (5 bases). V was clipped by 0 bases and J by 2 bases, with 8 bases between them. CDR1 is MGHRA and CDR2 is YSYEKL in the germline V gene. The CDR3 has 14 residues. CDR3 residues: CASSQDPGTYEQYF. The CDR3, as DNA: TGCGCCAGCAGCCAAGATCCGGGGACCTACGAGCAGTACTTC.

This chain joins TRBV27 and TRBJ1-1; D is unclear. Trimming stripped 6 bases from V and 4 bases from J, with 18 bases between. Germline V lookup: CDR1 MNHEY, CDR2 SMNVEV (reference sequence). The CDR3 loop spans 15 amino acids. CDR3 residues: CASSLTAGPGTEAFF. In DNA form, the CDR3 reads TGTGCCAGCAGCCTGACGGCAGGACCGGGCACTGAAGCTTTCTTT.

This clone was recorded a few times. The chain recombines TRBV27 with TRBJ2-1; no reliable D call. Germline V gene data show CDR1 as MNHEY and CDR2 as SMNVEV (reference sequence). Trimming left V 5 bases short and J 9 bases short, with 11 bases between. This CDR3 has 12 residues. CDR3 DNA: TGTGCCAGCAGTCCGCCCTCCGGTGAGCAGTTCTTC. Protein: CASSPPSGEQFF.

The chain's CDR3 is CASSEPSGQDNTGELFF. The CDR3 DNA reads TGTGCCAGCAGTGAACCGTCGGGACAGGATAACACCGGGGAGCTGTTTTTT. The chain is built from TRBV2 and TRBJ2-2, with 8 bases aligning to TRBD1. With V trimmed by 2 bases and J by 2 bases, 7 bases remained unmatched. This CDR3 comprises 17 residues. CDR1 SNHLY and CDR2 FYNNEI come from the germline V gene.

The genes are TRBV27 and TRBJ1-1; D ambiguous. The CDR3 runs to 14 residues. CDR1 is MNHEY and CDR2 is SMNVEV in the germline V gene (reference sequence). V dropped 1 base and J dropped 1 base, with 7 bases sitting between them. The CDR3 DNA sequence: TGTGCCAGCAGTTTATTCCTAGCGAACACTGAAGCTTTCTTT. It encodes CASSLFLANTEAFF.

This clone has a single count. The chain couples TRBV5-5 to TRBJ1-3, with TRBD1 matching over 7 bases. The CDR3 is 14 amino acids. Per the germline V gene, CDR1 is SGHKS and CDR2 is YYEKEE (reference sequence). J was trimmed by 4 bases and V by 4 bases; bases with no gene match: 5. The CDR3 is CASSTGDAGNTIYF. As DNA, the CDR3 is TGTGCCAGCAGCACAGGGGATGCGGGAAACACCATATATTTT.

This chain links TRBV15 with TRBJ1-5; possible D gene TRBD1, 6 bases. The V and J ends lost 0 bases and 6 bases respectively, with 12 bases between them. CDR1 is LNHNV and CDR2 is YYDKDF in the germline V gene (reference sequence). The CDR3 is 15 residues long. CDR3 in DNA: TGTGCCACCAGCAGAGACCGGGGGGCGGGTCAGCCCCAGCATTTT. This codes for CATSRDRGAGQPQHF.

This sequence joins TRBV29-1 and TRBJ1-1; D possibly corresponds to TRBD1 (5 bases). V gave up 3 bases and J gave up 0 bases, with 8 bases separating them. The CDR3 is 13 residues long. Germline loops: CDR1 SQVTM, CDR2 ANQGSEA. The CDR3 protein is CSVDWTLNTEAFF. CDR3 DNA: TGCAGCGTTGACTGGACACTGAACACTGAAGCTTTCTTT.

The rearrangement joins TRBV2 to TRBJ1-6; 8 bases align to TRBD1. The CDR3 sequence is 14 residues long. From germline, CDR1 is SNHLY and CDR2 FYNNEI. V dropped 5 bases and J dropped 8; count of bases not matched to a gene: 5. The CDR3 is CASSRDRGYSPLHF. CDR3 nucleotides: TGTGCCAGCAGTCGAGACAGGGGATATTCACCCCTCCACTTT. Full variable domain (outside the CDR3, taken from reference TRBV2 and TRBJ1-6): EPEVTQTPSHQVTQMGQEVILRCVPISNHLYFYWYRQILGQKVEFLVSFYNNEISEKSEIFDDQFSVERPDGSNFTLKIRSTKLEDSAMYFCASSRDRGYSPLHFGNGTRLTVT.

This clone occurred once. The chain uses TRBV5-1 and TRBJ2-7, with a weak D call TRBD2 (5 bases). The CDR3 covers 13 residues. Trimming took off 0 bases at V and 5 bases at J, with 9 bases between the two ends. Germline-derived CDR1 and CDR2 are SGHRS and YFSETQ. The CDR3 bases are TGCGCCAGCAGCTTGGCCGCGGGCAACGAGCAGTACTTC. Translating gives CASSLAAGNEQYF.

The chain joins TRBV27 to TRBJ2-7; unclear D gene. CDR3 length: 13 residues. CDR1 is MNHEY, CDR2 SMNVEV, per germline (reference sequence). Trimming removed 2 bases from V and 2 bases from J, with 7 bases in between. As DNA, the CDR3 is TGTGCCAGCAGTTTAGGGGTTGCCTACGAGCAGTACTTC. As protein: CASSLGVAYEQYF.